A selection of T cell receptor beta chains follows, all from one sample in a study of identical twins. Each CDR3 protein gets one entry after TCRdb re-called the 5' RACE reads with MiXCR. The sample holds around 250,000 distinct CDR3 sequences, about an eighth seen once. These sequences were also reported in another study, on yellow fever vaccine responses in identical twins.

The sequencing sample was made of memory (CD45RO+) T cells sorted from blood. These receptors originate from a woman aged 18-29 years in good health. Both conserved end residues are part of each CDR3. A D gene is named only where the DNA matches it firmly. Expanded clones get a size class; other rows say once, few or many, or leave the size out.

v_call	d_call	j_call	clone_size	cdr3_nt	cdr3_aa
TRBV7-2	.	TRBJ1-5	.	TGTGCCAGCAGCGGAGACAGTCTGAGGCCCCAGCATTTT	CASSGDSLRPQHF
TRBV6-5	TRBD1	TRBJ2-1	many	TGTGCCAGCAGTTACGGACAGGCGACCTACAATGAGCAGTTCTTC	CASSYGQATYNEQFF
TRBV7-9	.	TRBJ2-1	few	TGTGCCAGCAGCTTCGTCGGGTCGGCGAATGAGCAGTTCTTC	CASSFVGSANEQFF
TRBV10-1	.	TRBJ1-3	.	TGCGCCAGCAGTGTGATCGGGACGTTTGTCTCTGGAAACACCATATATTTT	CASSVIGTFVSGNTIYF
TRBV27	.	TRBJ2-3	many	TGTGCCAGCAGTTTAGTGGGGACAAGCACAGATACGCAGTATTTT	CASSLVGTSTDTQYF
TRBV5-1	.	TRBJ2-3	many	TGCGCCAGCAGCAGGGGACTTGACACAGATACGCAGTATTTT	CASSRGLDTDTQYF
TRBV7-3	TRBD1	TRBJ2-3	.	TGTGCCAGCAGCAAGTCGGGACAGCGAACAGATACGCAGTATTTT	CASSKSGQRTDTQYF
TRBV14	.	TRBJ2-7	.	TGTGCCAGCAGCCAAGATCTGGCGGCCGGGCAGTACTTC	CASSQDLAAGQYF
TRBV2	TRBD2	TRBJ2-5	once	TGTGCCAGCAGGTCGGCGGGGGGACGGACGGAGACCCAGTACTTC	CASRSAGGRTETQYF
TRBV4-3	.	TRBJ2-6	many	TGCGCCAGCAGCCAAGAAGGGCAGGGGAGCGGGGCCAACGTCCTGACTTTC	CASSQEGQGSGANVLTF
TRBV5-6	TRBD2	TRBJ2-5	few	TGTGCCAGCAGCTCGGGACTAGCGGTTGAGACCCAGTACTTC	CASSSGLAVETQYF
TRBV25-1	.	TRBJ2-1	few	TGTGCCAGCAGTGGGTGGGGTAGCGGAGGGAACAATGAGCAGTTCTTC	CASSGWGSGGNNEQFF
TRBV6-5	TRBD1	TRBJ1-1	.	TGTGCCAGCAGTTACGGGACAGGGGGCGCGAACACTGAAGCTTTCTTT	CASSYGTGGANTEAFF
TRBV6-1	TRBD2	TRBJ2-1	.	TGTGCCAGCAGTGAATCGGCGGGGGGGCCATGGGAGCAGTTCTTC	CASSESAGGPWEQFF
TRBV4-3	.	TRBJ2-2	many	TGCGCCAGCAGCCAAGTCCTCCAGACCCAGGGGGAGCTGTTTTTT	CASSQVLQTQGELFF
TRBV6-5	TRBD1	TRBJ2-5	.	TGTGCCAGCAGTTACGGGACAGGGGAGACCCAGTACTTC	CASSYGTGETQYF
TRBV27	.	TRBJ1-5	few	TGTGCCAGCAGTTTACGTCAGGGAGGTCAGCCCCAGCATTTT	CASSLRQGGQPQHF
TRBV4-3	TRBD2	TRBJ2-2	many	TGCGCCAGCAGCCAAAATGGACTAGGGTCCGGGGAGCTGTTTTTT	CASSQNGLGSGELFF
TRBV6-4	.	TRBJ2-3	.	TGTGCCAGCAGTAGGGGTCTTACAACGACAGATACGCAGTATTTT	CASSRGLTTTDTQYF
TRBV15	.	TRBJ2-7	.	TGTGCCACCAGCGGCCTGGGCTTCGGAGGTAGGGAGCAGTACTTC	CATSGLGFGGREQYF
TRBV7-2	.	TRBJ2-3	once	TGTGCCAGCAGCTTAACTAATTCAGATACGCAGTATTTT	CASSLTNSDTQYF
TRBV6-1	.	TRBJ2-2	many	TGTGCCAGCAGACCACCGAGTCTTGGCGGGGAGCTGTTTTTT	CASRPPSLGGELFF
TRBV12-3/TRBV12-4	TRBD2	TRBJ2-1	.	TGTGCCAGCCTAAGCGGGGGGGCCAATGAGCAGTTCTTC	CASLSGGANEQFF
TRBV5-1	TRBD1	TRBJ2-7	.	TGCGCCAGCAGCGAGGGGGCCTACTACGAGCAGTACTTC	CASSEGAYYEQYF
TRBV5-5	TRBD1	TRBJ2-1	.	TGTGCCAGCCTCGAGGGACAGGGGTCCTACAATGAGCAGTTCTTC	CASLEGQGSYNEQFF
TRBV7-9	.	TRBJ2-1	many	TGTGCCAGCAGCTTTAGTAGCGTTTCGGCTGAGCAGTTCTTC	CASSFSSVSAEQFF
TRBV5-1	TRBD1	TRBJ2-5	.	TGCGCCAGCAGCTTTACAGGGGGGAGAGAGACCCAGTACTTC	CASSFTGGRETQYF
TRBV5-1	.	TRBJ2-5	.	TGCGCCAGCAGCTTGGGCAGGAACTTTCAAGAGACCCAGTACTTC	CASSLGRNFQETQYF
TRBV3-1	.	TRBJ1-1	.	TGTGCCAGCAGCCTGGGGGAGGACAGTCTATTGGGAACTGAAGCTTTCTTT	CASSLGEDSLLGTEAFF
TRBV20-1	.	TRBJ1-6	.	TGCAGTGCTCCTGGGGGGGCGGGAAATTCACCCCTCCACTTT	CSAPGGAGNSPLHF
TRBV6-1	TRBD1	TRBJ1-1	many	TGTGCCAGCAGTGCACTTCTGACAGGGAGAAGGACTGAAGCTTTCTTT	CASSALLTGRRTEAFF
TRBV11-3	TRBD2	TRBJ2-4	few	TGTGCCAGCAGCCCGGGACTAGGATACATTCAGTACTTC	CASSPGLGYIQYF
TRBV7-2	TRBD1	TRBJ2-1	few	TGTGCCAGCAGCTTAGGGGGACAGGGGACCAATGAGCAGTTCTTC	CASSLGGQGTNEQFF
TRBV5-1	.	TRBJ1-5	many	TGCGCCAGCAGCTTGGTGGGGGAGGGTCAGCCCCAGCATTTT	CASSLVGEGQPQHF
TRBV4-2	.	TRBJ2-2	.	TGTGCCAGCAGCCAAGATCAGGGGGGGAACACCGGGGAGCTGTTTTTT	CASSQDQGGNTGELFF
TRBV12-3/TRBV12-4	TRBD2	TRBJ2-5	.	TGTGCCAGCAGTCCTAGCGGGGTCCGAGGGGAGACCCAGTACTTC	CASSPSGVRGETQYF
TRBV14	TRBD1	TRBJ2-7	.	TGTGCCAGCAGCCAAGATCCGGGACAGGGGAACTCCTACGAGCAGTACTTC	CASSQDPGQGNSYEQYF
TRBV20-1	.	TRBJ2-5	.	TGCAGTGCTGACCATCGACGTGAAGAGACCCAGTACTTC	CSADHRREETQYF
TRBV20-1	TRBD1	TRBJ1-5	many	TGCAGTGCTGAACAGGGGGCCGGGGGTCAGCCCCAGCATTTT	CSAEQGAGGQPQHF
TRBV2	TRBD2	TRBJ2-7	.	TGTGCCAGCAGTGAAGAGGGACTAGAAGGTGGCGAGCAGTACTTC	CASSEEGLEGGEQYF
TRBV9	TRBD1	TRBJ2-5	few	TGTGCCAGCAGCCAACAGGGGAAGGGAGAGACCCAGTACTTC	CASSQQGKGETQYF
TRBV4-1	TRBD2	TRBJ2-3	.	TGCGCCAGCAGCCATCCTAAAAGCGGGACTAGCGGGAATTATTATACAGATACGCAGTATTTT	CASSHPKSGTSGNYYTDTQYF
TRBV24-1	TRBD2	TRBJ2-1	few	TGTGCCACCAGTTCAAGCGGGAGCTTCAATGAGCAGTTCTTC	CATSSSGSFNEQFF
TRBV5-6	.	TRBJ1-1	few	TGTGCCAGCAGCTTCGGAAACACTGAAGCTTTCTTT	CASSFGNTEAFF
TRBV7-3	.	TRBJ2-2	few	TGTGCCAGCAGTTCCAGGACAGCACATCAGCTGTTTTTT	CASSSRTAHQLFF
TRBV12-3/TRBV12-4	TRBD2	TRBJ2-5	.	TGTGCCAGCAGTCTCAGGCGGGGGGGGGAGACCCAGTACTTC	CASSLRRGGETQYF
TRBV24-1	TRBD1	TRBJ2-1	few	TGTGCCACCAGTGATCCGGGACAGGGAAACTACAATGAGCAGTTCTTC	CATSDPGQGNYNEQFF
TRBV4-2	TRBD2	TRBJ2-1	.	TGTGCCAGCAGCCGGGTCAGCGCGGGAGTTGAAGTGGCCTACAATGAGCAGTTCTTC	CASSRVSAGVEVAYNEQFF
TRBV18	.	TRBJ2-1	few	TGTGCCAGCTCACCACCGGGTCTCGGGCAGTTCTTC	CASSPPGLGQFF
TRBV7-2	.	TRBJ1-2	.	TGTGCCAGCAGATTGACCCCGGTGGCGTATGGCTACACCTTC	CASRLTPVAYGYTF
TRBV20-1	TRBD1	TRBJ2-3	.	TGCAGTGCAAATCCTAGTAATCCGGGACAGGGGGTATGGGATACGCAGTATTTT	CSANPSNPGQGVWDTQYF
TRBV11-3	TRBD1	TRBJ2-7	.	TGTGCCAGCAGCTTCGACAGGGGATACGAGCAGTACTTC	CASSFDRGYEQYF
TRBV15	.	TRBJ2-7	few	TGTGCCACCAGCAGACAGGGCTGGGAGCAGTACTTC	CATSRQGWEQYF
TRBV12-3/TRBV12-4	.	TRBJ1-3	few	TGTGCCAGCAGTGTCGGGACTGCGCGAAACACCATATATTTT	CASSVGTARNTIYF